The text below deals with one T cell receptor beta chain. V gave up 4 bases and J gave up 6 bases, with 6 bases separating them. The CDR3 extends over 10 amino acids. Germline V lookup: CDR1 DFQATT, CDR2 SNEGSKA (reference sequence). The record originates from a study of blood T cell repertoires in COVID-19. All recovered Cohort 3 donors got two negative PCRs, got clearance, or saw symptom resolution. Per the original data handling: Cell counts per sample came from amplifying reference gene primers. The assay was immunoSEQ multiplex PCR, and TCRdb's table has in-frame clones only and misses some. V and J calls and clone size are given by that table; D and trimming were obtained from the DNA. Here the sample spans around 400,000 clones, roughly 80% being singletons.

Sequencing was done on a sample of PBMCs or T cells enriched from blood (not recorded which). This chain joins TRBV20-1 and TRBJ1-2; tentative D call: TRBD1 (5 bases). This sequence was found in a woman aged 45-65 years who had recovered from COVID-19. CDR3 sequence reads: CSATGHGYTF. In DNA form, the CDR3 reads TGCAGTGCTACAGGGCATGGCTACACCTTC.